Below, 5 T cell receptor beta chains from the same sample are listed, as sequenced in a study of cytomegalovirus exposure and HLA in healthy donors (dated by TCRdb to 2015 to 2018). The library was built by means of the immunoSEQ multiplex PCR assay. The multiplex PCR relied on a mix of 60 forward primers for TCR Vbeta segments and 13 reverse primers for TCR Jbeta segments. TCRdb stores this immuneACCESS table with in-frame sequences only. Part of the clones is absent; in the studies checked, under half of the shortfall reflects unresolved V genes, and no reason is known for the rest. Recorded for this sample are roughly 200,000 clones; roughly an eighth of them occurred a single time. The ten largest account for about 7.8% of the sample. Sequenced sample: PBMCs. These receptors all come from a man in his fifties or sixties in good health and CMV-seropositive.

Only a few counts were recorded for this clone. The chain has TRBV7-8 and TRBJ1-2; 9 bases are a match to TRBD1. Trimming cost V 5 bases and J 8 bases; bases outside gene matches: 9. The CDR3 consists of 14 residues. Germline loops: CDR1 SGHVS, CDR2 FQNEAQ. The CDR3 protein is CASSRTRDRVGYTF. For the CDR3, the DNA is TGTGCCAGCAGCCGAACCCGGGACAGGGTGGGCTACACCTTC.

The rearrangement uses TRBV7-9 and TRBJ1-6, with D tentatively TRBD1 (6 bases). This CDR3 contains 16 residues. From germline, CDR1 is SEHNR and CDR2 FQNEAQ (reference sequence). Trimming shortened V by 4 bases and J by 7 bases, and 17 bases separated the two germline ends. CDR3 residues: CASSSYRDNGNSPLHF. DNA for the CDR3: TGTGCCAGCAGCTCTTACCGGGACAACGGGAATTCACCCCTCCACTTT.

This sequence joins TRBV5-6 and TRBJ2-5, with D possibly matching TRBD1 (5 bases). The CDR3 loop spans 15 amino acids. Germline assignment: CDR1 SGHDT and CDR2 YYEEEE. V gave up 0 bases and J gave up 3 bases, with 12 bases separating them. This CDR3 reads CASSLVAGHKETQYF. The CDR3 nucleotides are TGTGCCAGCAGCTTGGTTGCAGGGCACAAAGAGACCCAGTACTTC.

The V gene is TRBV7-9, the J gene TRBJ1-2; 7 nucleotides line up with TRBD1. CDR3 length equals 17 residues. Per the germline V gene, CDR1 is SEHNR and CDR2 is FQNEAQ (reference sequence). Unmatched junction bases numbered 8, after V lost 0 bases and J lost 1 base. The CDR3 protein is CASSLARPGQNNYGYTF. Here the CDR3 DNA reads TGTGCCAGCAGCTTAGCCAGACCGGGACAGAATAACTATGGCTACACCTTC.

A few counts support this clone. The same CDR3 is also encoded by other DNA sequences in this sample. The genes are TRBV2 and TRBJ1-6; D not resolved. Trimming removed 10 bases at V and 2 bases at J, with 9 bases between. This CDR3 contains 13 residues. CDR1 and CDR2 from the germline V gene are SNHLY and FYNNEI. The CDR3 DNA follows: TGTGCCATGAGGGCAACCTATAATTCACCCCTCCACTTT. Its translation is CAMRATYNSPLHF.